The rows below give T cell receptor beta chains drawn from one sample of a study of blood T cell repertoires in COVID-19. Clones were read by immunoSEQ multiplex PCR, and TCRdb kept only the in-frame ones, dropping some. The repertoire has around 190,000 clones, around 80% of them found once; the top ten carry 6.5% to 7%. Sequencing used peripheral blood. These receptor sequences come from a man in his 70s with active or convalescent COVID-19. Both conserved end residues are part of each CDR3. Fields, in order: V gene, J gene, D gene, clone size, CDR3 protein, CDR3 DNA. A D gene is named only where the DNA matches it firmly. Not every row has a clone size; where given, it reads once, few, many or a size class.

>TRBV10-2|TRBJ2-5|.|.
CASSESGETQYF
TGCGCCAGCAGTGAGTCCGGGGAGACCCAGTACTTC
>TRBV27|TRBJ2-2|TRBD1|.
CASSLSGQIYTGELFF
TGTGCCAGCAGTTTATCGGGACAGATCTACACCGGGGAGCTGTTTTTT
>TRBV7-2|TRBJ1-4|.|.
CASSDSATNEKLFF
TGTGCCAGCAGCGACAGCGCAACTAATGAAAAACTGTTTTTT
>TRBV7-9|TRBJ1-6|.|few
CASSLRRYNSPLHF
TGTGCCAGCAGCTTAAGGCGGTATAATTCACCCCTCCACTTT
>TRBV3-1/TRBV3-2|TRBJ2-5|TRBD2|.
CASSPWTSEGETQYF
TGTGCCAGCAGCCCATGGACTAGCGAAGGAGAGACCCAGTACTTC
>TRBV18|TRBJ2-1|TRBD2|.
CASSPLAGKGDNEQFF
TGTGCCAGCTCACCCCTAGCGGGAAAGGGTGACAATGAGCAGTTCTTC
>TRBV27|TRBJ2-1|.|.
CASSTRDSYYNEQFF
TGTGCCAGCAGCACCCGGGACTCTTACTACAATGAGCAGTTCTTC
>TRBV5-6|TRBJ2-2|.|.
CASRGRRTGELFF
TGTGCCAGCAGGGGGCGCAGGACCGGGGAGCTGTTTTTT
>TRBV6-5|TRBJ1-5|TRBD1|.
CASREDRFYQPQHF
TGTGCCAGCAGGGAGGACAGGTTCTATCAGCCCCAGCATTTT
>TRBV7-2|TRBJ1-5|.|.
CASARGSYQPQHF
TGTGCCAGCGCCCGGGGAAGTTATCAGCCCCAGCATTTT
>TRBV6-1|TRBJ1-4|.|.
CASSEGGATNEKLFF
TGTGCCAGCAGTGAGGGAGGCGCAACTAATGAAAAACTGTTTTTT
>TRBV5-1|TRBJ1-2|.|.
CASSSLGGGYTF
TGCGCCAGCAGCTCCCTAGGGGGAGGCTACACCTTC
>TRBV12-2|TRBJ1-2|.|few
CASFEDTF
TGTGCAAGTTTCGAGGACACCTTC
>TRBV9|TRBJ2-1|.|.
CASSVAGDFNEQFF
TGTGCCAGCAGCGTAGCGGGAGACTTCAATGAGCAGTTCTTC
>TRBV27|TRBJ2-5|TRBD2|.
CASSSRQAGGPETQYF
TGTGCCAGCAGTTCCCGTCAAGCGGGGGGGCCGGAGACCCAGTACTTC
>TRBV6-2/TRBV6-3|TRBJ2-1|.|.
CASSYASDPYNEQFF
TGTGCCAGCAGTTACGCTAGCGACCCCTACAATGAGCAGTTCTTC
>TRBV9|TRBJ1-2|.|.
CASSVVFAGGYTF
TGTGCCAGCAGCGTAGTTTTCGCCGGGGGCTACACCTTC
>TRBV6-5|TRBJ1-2|.|.
CASSPGRGIGYTF
TGTGCCAGCAGTCCGGGAAGGGGGATTGGCTACACCTTC
>TRBV7-2|TRBJ1-2|.|.
CASSVRDLYGYTF
TGTGCCAGCAGCGTCCGGGATTTGTATGGCTACACCTTC
>TRBV27|TRBJ1-5|.|.
CASSSSPGGRNQPQHF
TGTGCCAGCAGCAGTTCTCCCGGGGGTCGCAATCAGCCCCAGCATTTT
>TRBV9|TRBJ1-1|.|.
CASSVDPSRGTEAFF
TGTGCCAGCAGCGTCGACCCCTCCCGGGGCACTGAAGCTTTCTTT
>TRBV5-6|TRBJ2-7|TRBD2|.
CASSLGRREKRDEQYF
TGTGCCAGCAGCTTGGGGCGGCGGGAGAAAAGAGACGAGCAGTACTTC
>TRBV5-5|TRBJ1-3|.|.
CASSLGGPSGNTIYF
TGTGCCAGCAGCTTAGGAGGCCCCTCTGGAAACACCATATATTTT
>TRBV30|TRBJ2-7|TRBD2|.
CAWSGDGGVTYEQYF
TGTGCCTGGAGTGGGGATGGGGGGGTCACCTACGAGCAGTACTTC
>TRBV5-1|TRBJ2-5|.|.
CASSLGGTETQYF
TGCGCCAGCAGCTTAGGCGGGACGGAGACCCAGTACTTC